The entry that follows covers one TCR beta chain sequence. Its specificity is unknown. Clones were sequenced by immunoSEQ multiplex PCR, and TCRdb holds only the in-frame ones, with some missing. The top ten hold 7.7% of the sample, which has some 190,000 clones, about 86% seen once. The data are from a study of T cell responses to AZD1222 COVID-19 vaccine. General observations from the study: Nearly half of spike-specific TCRs reportedly target variant regions that are unmutated in the B.1.351 and B.1.1.7 variants. CD4 TCRs associated with vaccination spanned spike, dominating at 160-218 and 743-854. Two doses of AZD1222 preceded a rise in Spike-specific TCR breadth and depth.

The CDR3 covers 13 residues. Trimming shortened V by 7 bases and J by 6 bases, and 13 bases separated the two germline ends. Germline V CDR1 and CDR2: LNHDA, SQIVND (reference sequence). The chain has TRBV19 and TRBJ2-1, with D perhaps TRBD1 (5 bases). Source: peripheral blood, taken on day 0 of AZD1222 vaccination. This clonotype originated in an adult in good health. The CDR3 region has the DNA TGTGCCAGTACGGCTGAAAGGGGCAATGAGCAGTTCTTC. As protein: CASTAERGNEQFF. Complete variable domain (other parts from reference TRBV19 and TRBJ2-1): DGGITQSPKYLFRKEGQNVTLSCEQNLNHDAMYWYRQDPGQGLRLIYYSQIVNDFQKGDIAEGYSVSREKKESFPLTVTSAQKNPTAFYLCASTAERGNEQFFGPGTRLTVL.